What follows is one TCR beta chain and its context. This entry comes from a study of spatial heterogeneity in lung cancer. This sample's time point: blood at routine non-recurrence follow-up after resection. Unsorted whole RNA of tumor, nontumor lung or frozen PBMC was sequenced. Every TCR cDNA molecule bore its own unique molecular identifier. TCRdb fed the 5' RACE reads into MiXCR, producing one record per CDR3 protein. The repertoire holds about 120,000 distinct CDR3 sequences, about 12% seen once, with approximately 17% in the top ten. The CDR3 is 13 residues long. V dropped 0 bases and J dropped 10 bases, with 16 bases sitting between them. In germline, CDR1 is GTSNPN, CDR2 SVGIG (reference sequence).

Sequenced material: PBMCs, taken at follow-up. The rearrangement uses TRBV30 and TRBJ2-7, with D hard to call. The sequence came from a male donor with early-stage non-small cell lung cancer. CDR3 residues: CAWSVPPKIEQYF. The CDR3, as DNA: TGTGCCTGGAGTGTGCCGCCTAAAATAGAACAGTACTTC.